This T cell receptor beta chain was profiled in a study of blood T cell repertoires in COVID-19. Study summary: PBMCs, B-cell-depleted T cells, or T cells provided the cDNA or gDNA that made up the material.

Original data processing: Amplification of reference gene primers was used by the study to estimate nucleated cell counts. Sequencing was performed with immunoSEQ multiplex PCR; in TCRdb, only in-frame clones are kept and a portion is missing. V, J and clone size reflect that table, while D and trimming were determined from the DNA. The sample includes about 200,000 clones, 86% of them seen just once. All enrollees were about 18 to 89 years old and from approximately 25 US areas. Cohort allocation depended upon clinical history that participants reported. The length of the CDR3 is 16 residues. V lost 2 bases to trimming and J lost 2 bases; unmatched junction nucleotides: 5. In germline, CDR1 is KGHSH, CDR2 LQKENI.

V is TRBV18 and J is TRBJ1-3; 8 bases are shared with TRBD1. The origin of this receptor is a woman aged 40 to 50 with acute COVID-19. Sequences were obtained from PBMCs or T cells enriched from blood (not recorded which). CDR3 sequence reads: CASSPGQGLTGNTIYF. In DNA form, the CDR3 reads TGTGCCAGCTCACCAGGACAGGGATTAACTGGAAACACCATATATTTT.